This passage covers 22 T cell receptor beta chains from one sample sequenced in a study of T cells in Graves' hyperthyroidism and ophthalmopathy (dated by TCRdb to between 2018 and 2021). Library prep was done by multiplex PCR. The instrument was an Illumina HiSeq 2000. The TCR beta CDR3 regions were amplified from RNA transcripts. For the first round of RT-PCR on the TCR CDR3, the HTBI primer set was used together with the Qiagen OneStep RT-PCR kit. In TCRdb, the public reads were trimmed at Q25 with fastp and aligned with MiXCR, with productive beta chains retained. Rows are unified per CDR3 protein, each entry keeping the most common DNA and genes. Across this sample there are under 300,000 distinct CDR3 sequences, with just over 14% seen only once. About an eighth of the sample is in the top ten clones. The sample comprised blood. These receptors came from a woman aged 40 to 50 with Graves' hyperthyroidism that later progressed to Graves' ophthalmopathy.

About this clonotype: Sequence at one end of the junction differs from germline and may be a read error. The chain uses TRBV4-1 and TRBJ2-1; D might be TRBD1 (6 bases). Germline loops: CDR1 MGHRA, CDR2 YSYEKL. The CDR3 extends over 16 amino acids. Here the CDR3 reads CASSQVHRESYNEQLF. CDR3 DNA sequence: TGCGCCAGCAGCCAAGTCCACAGGGAGAGCTACAATGAGCAGCTCTTC.

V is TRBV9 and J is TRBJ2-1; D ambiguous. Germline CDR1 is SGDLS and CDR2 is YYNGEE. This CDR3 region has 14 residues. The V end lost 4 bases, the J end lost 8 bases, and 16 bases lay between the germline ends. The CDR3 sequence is CASSPRVGWDEQFF. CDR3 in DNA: TGTGCCAGCAGCCCCCGAGTAGGGTGGGATGAGCAGTTCTTC.

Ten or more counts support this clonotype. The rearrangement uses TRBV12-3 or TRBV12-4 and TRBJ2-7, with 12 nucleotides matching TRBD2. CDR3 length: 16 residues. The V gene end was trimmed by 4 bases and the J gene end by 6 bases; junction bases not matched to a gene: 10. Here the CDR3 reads CASSSLAGLAGSEQYF. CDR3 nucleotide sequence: TGTGCCAGCAGTTCCCTAGCGGGACTAGCGGGTTCCGAGCAGTACTTC.

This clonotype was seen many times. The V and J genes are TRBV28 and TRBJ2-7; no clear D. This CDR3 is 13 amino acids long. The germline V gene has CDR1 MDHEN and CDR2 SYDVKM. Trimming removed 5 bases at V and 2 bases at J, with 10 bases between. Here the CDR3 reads CASSTQWAYEQYF. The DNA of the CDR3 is TGTGCCAGCAGTACCCAGTGGGCCTACGAGCAGTACTTC.

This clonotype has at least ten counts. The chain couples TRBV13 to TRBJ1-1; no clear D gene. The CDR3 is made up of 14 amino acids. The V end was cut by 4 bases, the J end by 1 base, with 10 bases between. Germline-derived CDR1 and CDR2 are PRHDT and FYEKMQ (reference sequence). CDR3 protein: CASSSRMRNTEAFF. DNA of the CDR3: TGTGCCAGCAGCTCAAGGATGAGGAACACTGAAGCTTTCTTT.

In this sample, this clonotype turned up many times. CDR3: CASSPQGLSNQPQHF. Written as DNA, the CDR3 is TGTGCCAGCAGCCCACAGGGTCTAAGCAATCAGCCCCAGCATTTT. This chain joins TRBV3-1 and TRBJ1-5, with TRBD1 as a possible D gene (6 bases). V lost 4 bases and J 1 base, leaving 11 bases between the germline ends. The germline V gene has CDR1 LGHDT and CDR2 YNNKEL (reference sequence). The CDR3 totals 15 residues.

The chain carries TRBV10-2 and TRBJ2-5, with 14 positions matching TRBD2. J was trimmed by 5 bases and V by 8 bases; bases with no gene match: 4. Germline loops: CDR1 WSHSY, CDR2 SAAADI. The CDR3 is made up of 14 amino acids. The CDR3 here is CASGLAGGRETQYF. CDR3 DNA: TGCGCCAGCGGACTAGCGGGAGGAAGGGAGACCCAGTACTTC.

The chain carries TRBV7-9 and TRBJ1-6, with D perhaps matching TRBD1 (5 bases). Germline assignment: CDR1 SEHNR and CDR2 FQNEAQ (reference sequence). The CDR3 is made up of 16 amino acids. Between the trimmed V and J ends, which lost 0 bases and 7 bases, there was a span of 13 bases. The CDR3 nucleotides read TGTGCCAGCAGCTTAGCGCAAGCAGGGTTGAATTCACCCCTCCACTTT. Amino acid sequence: CASSLAQAGLNSPLHF.

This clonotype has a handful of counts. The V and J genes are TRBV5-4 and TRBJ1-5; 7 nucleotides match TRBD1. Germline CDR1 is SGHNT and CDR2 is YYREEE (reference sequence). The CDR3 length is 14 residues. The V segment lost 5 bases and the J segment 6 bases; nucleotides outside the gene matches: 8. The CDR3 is CASSSGGPGQPQHF. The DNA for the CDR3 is TGTGCCAGCAGTTCAGGGGGTCCCGGTCAGCCCCAGCATTTT.

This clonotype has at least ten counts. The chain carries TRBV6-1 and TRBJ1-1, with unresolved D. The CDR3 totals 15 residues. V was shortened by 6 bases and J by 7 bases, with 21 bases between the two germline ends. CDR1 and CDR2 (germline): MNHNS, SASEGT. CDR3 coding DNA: TGTGCCAGCAGCGGTGGGGTGGGGTGGGCCAGTGAAGCTTTCTTT. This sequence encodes CASSGGVGWASEAFF.

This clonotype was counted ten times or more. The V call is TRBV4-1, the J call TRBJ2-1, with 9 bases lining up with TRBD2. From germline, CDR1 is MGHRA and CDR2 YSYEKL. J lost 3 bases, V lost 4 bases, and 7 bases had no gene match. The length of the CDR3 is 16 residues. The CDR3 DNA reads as TGCGCCAGCAGCCTCCCCGCAGCGGGAGGCTACAATGAGCAGTTCTTC. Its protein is CASSLPAAGGYNEQFF.

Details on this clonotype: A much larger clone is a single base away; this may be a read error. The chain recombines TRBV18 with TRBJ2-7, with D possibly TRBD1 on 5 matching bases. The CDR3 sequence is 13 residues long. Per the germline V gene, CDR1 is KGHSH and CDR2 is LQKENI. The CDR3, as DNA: TGTGCCAGCTCATCACCAGGGTCAGGGGAGCAGTACTTC. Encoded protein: CASSSPGSGEQYF.

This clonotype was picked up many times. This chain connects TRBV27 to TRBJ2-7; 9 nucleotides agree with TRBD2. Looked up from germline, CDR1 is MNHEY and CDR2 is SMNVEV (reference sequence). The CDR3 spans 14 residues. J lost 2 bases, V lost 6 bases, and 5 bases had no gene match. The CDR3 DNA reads TGTGCCAGCAGAATTAGCGGGAGCGCCTACGAGCAGTACTTC. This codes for CASRISGSAYEQYF.

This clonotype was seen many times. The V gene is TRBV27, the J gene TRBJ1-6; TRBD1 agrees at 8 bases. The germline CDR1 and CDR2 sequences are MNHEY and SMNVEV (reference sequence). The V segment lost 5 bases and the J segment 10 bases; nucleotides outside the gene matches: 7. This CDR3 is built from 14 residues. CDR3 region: CASSKIDRGSPLHF. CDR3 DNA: TGTGCCAGCAGTAAAATCGACAGGGGATCACCCCTCCACTTT.

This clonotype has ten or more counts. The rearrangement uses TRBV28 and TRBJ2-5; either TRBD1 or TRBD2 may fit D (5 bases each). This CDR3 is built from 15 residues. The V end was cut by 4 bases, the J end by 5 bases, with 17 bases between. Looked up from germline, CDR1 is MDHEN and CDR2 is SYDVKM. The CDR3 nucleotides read TGTGCCAGCAGTTCCCAGGGTACCCGAGGGGAGACCCAGTACTTC. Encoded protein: CASSSQGTRGETQYF. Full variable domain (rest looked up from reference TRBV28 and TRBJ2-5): DVKVTQSSRYLVKRTGEKVFLECVQDMDHENMFWYRQDPGLGLRLIYFSYDVKMKEKGDIPEGYSVSREKKERFSLILESASTNQTSMYLCASSSQGTRGETQYFGPGTRLLVL.

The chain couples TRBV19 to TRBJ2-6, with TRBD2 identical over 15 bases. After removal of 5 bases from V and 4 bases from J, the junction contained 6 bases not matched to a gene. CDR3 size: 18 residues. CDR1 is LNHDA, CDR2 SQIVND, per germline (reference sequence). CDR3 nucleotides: TGTGCCAGTAGTGGACTAGCGGGAGGGCGGTCCGGGGCCAACGTCCTGACTTTC. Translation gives CASSGLAGGRSGANVLTF.

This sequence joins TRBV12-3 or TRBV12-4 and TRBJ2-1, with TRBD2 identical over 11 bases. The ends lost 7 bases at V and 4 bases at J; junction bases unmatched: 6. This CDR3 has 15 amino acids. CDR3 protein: CASTAGLAEYNEQFF. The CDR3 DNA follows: TGTGCCAGCACCGCGGGACTAGCGGAATACAATGAGCAGTTCTTC.

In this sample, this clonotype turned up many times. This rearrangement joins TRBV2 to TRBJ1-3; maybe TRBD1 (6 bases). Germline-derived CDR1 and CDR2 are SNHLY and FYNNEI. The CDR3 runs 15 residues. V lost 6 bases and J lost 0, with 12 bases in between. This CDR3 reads CASRRQESSGNTIYF. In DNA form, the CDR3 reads TGTGCCAGCAGAAGACAGGAAAGCTCTGGAAACACCATATATTTT.

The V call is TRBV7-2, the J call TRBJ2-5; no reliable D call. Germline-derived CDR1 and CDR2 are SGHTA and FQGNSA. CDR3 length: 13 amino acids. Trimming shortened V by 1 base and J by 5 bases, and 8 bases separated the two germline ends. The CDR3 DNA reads TGTGCCAGCAGCTTAGTTAGGACGGAGACCCAGTACTTC. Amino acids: CASSLVRTETQYF.

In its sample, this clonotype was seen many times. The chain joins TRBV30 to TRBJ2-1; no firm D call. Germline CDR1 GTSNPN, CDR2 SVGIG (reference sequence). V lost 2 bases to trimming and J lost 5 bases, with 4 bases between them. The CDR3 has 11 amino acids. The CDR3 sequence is CAWSLNNEQFF. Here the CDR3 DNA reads TGTGCCTGGAGTCTTAACAATGAGCAGTTCTTC.

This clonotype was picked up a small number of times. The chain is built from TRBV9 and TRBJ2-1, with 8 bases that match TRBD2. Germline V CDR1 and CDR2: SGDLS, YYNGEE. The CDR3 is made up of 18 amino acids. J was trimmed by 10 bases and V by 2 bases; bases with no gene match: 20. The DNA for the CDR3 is TGTGCCAGCAGCGTCGCTCCGGGTGCCCCAAGCGGGGGACTGGAGCAGTTCTTC. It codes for CASSVAPGAPSGGLEQFF.

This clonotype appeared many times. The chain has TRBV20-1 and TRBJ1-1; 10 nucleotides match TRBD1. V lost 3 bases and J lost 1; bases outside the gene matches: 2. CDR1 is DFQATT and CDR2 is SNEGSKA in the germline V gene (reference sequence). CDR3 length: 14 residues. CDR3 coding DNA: TGCAGTGCTAGGGGGGACAGGGGGAACACTGAAGCTTTCTTT. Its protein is CSARGDRGNTEAFF.